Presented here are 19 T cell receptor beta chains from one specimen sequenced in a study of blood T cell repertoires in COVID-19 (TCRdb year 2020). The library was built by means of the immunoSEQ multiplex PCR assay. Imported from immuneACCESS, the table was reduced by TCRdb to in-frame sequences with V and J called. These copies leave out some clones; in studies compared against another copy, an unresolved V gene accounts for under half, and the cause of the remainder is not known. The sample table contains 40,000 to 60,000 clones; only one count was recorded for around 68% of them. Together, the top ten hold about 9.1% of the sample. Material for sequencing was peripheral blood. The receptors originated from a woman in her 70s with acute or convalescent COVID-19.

The CDR3 sequence is CASTGQGTEAFF. The DNA for the CDR3 is TGTGCCAGCACTGGGCAGGGGACTGAAGCTTTCTTT. The rearrangement joins TRBV6-5 to TRBJ1-1; TRBD1 is a possible D gene (6 bases). The length of the CDR3 is 12 residues. Germline-derived CDR1 and CDR2 are MNHEY and SVGAGI. Trimming shortened V by 7 bases and J by 5 bases, and 11 bases separated the two germline ends.

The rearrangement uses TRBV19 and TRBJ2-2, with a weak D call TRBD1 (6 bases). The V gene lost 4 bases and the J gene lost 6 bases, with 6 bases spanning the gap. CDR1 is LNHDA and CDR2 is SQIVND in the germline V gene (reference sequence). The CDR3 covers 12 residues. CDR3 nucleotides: TGTGCCAGTAGTACAGGGGCCGGGGAGCTGTTTTTT. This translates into CASSTGAGELFF.

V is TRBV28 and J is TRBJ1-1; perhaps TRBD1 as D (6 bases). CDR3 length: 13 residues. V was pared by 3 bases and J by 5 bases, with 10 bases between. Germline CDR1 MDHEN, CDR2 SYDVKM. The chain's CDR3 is CASSFQGWTEAFF. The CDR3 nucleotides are TGTGCCAGCAGTTTCCAGGGGTGGACTGAAGCTTTCTTT. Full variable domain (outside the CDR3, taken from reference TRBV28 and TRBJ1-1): DVKVTQSSRYLVKRTGEKVFLECVQDMDHENMFWYRQDPGLGLRLIYFSYDVKMKEKGDIPEGYSVSREKKERFSLILESASTNQTSMYLCASSFQGWTEAFFGQGTRLTVV.

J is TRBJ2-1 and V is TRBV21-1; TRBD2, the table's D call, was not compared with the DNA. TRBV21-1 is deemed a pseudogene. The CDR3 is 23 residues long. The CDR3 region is CASSKAGEDSRGVAEGQWNEQFF. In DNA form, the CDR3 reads TGTGCCAGCAGCAAAGCGGGGGAGGACTCCCGGGGGGTAGCCGAAGGGCAGTGGAATGAGCAGTTCTTC.

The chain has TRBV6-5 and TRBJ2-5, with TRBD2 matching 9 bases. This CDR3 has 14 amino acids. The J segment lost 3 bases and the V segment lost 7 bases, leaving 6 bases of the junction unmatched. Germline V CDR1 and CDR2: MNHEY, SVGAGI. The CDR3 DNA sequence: TGTGCCAGCAAGATAGAGCGGGGGGAAGAGACCCAGTACTTC. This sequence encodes CASKIERGEETQYF.

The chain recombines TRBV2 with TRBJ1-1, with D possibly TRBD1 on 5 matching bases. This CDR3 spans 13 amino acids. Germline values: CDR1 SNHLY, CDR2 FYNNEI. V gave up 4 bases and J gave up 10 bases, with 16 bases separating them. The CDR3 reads CASSADDSRRAFF. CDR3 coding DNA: TGTGCCAGCAGTGCAGATGACAGCCGAAGAGCTTTCTTT. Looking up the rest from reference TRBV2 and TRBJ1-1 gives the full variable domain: EPEVTQTPSHQVTQMGQEVILRCVPISNHLYFYWYRQILGQKVEFLVSFYNNEISEKSEIFDDQFSVERPDGSNFTLKIRSTKLEDSAMYFCASSADDSRRAFFGQGTRLTVV.

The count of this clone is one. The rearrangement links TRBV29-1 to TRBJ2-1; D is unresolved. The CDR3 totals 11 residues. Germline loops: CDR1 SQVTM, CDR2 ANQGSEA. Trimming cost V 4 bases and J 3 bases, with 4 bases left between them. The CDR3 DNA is TGCAGCGTTGGTCTCTACAATGAGCAGTTCTTC. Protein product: CSVGLYNEQFF.

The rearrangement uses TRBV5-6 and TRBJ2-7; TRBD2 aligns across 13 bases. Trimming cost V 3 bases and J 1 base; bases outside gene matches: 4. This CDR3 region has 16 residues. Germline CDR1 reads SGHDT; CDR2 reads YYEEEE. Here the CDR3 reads CASSSRTSGGSYEQYF. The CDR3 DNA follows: TGTGCCAGCAGCTCTCGGACTAGCGGGGGTTCCTACGAGCAGTACTTC. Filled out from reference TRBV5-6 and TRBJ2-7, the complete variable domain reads DAGVTQSPTHLIKTRGQQVTLRCSPKSGHDTVSWYQQALGQGPQFIFQYYEEEERQRGNFPDRFSGHQFPNYSSELNVNALLLGDSALYLCASSSRTSGGSYEQYFGPGTRLTVT.

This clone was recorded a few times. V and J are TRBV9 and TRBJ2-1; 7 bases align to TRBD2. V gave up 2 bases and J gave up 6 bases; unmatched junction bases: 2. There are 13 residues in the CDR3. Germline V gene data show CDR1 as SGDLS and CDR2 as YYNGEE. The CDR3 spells CASSVASGNEQFF. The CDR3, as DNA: TGTGCCAGCAGCGTGGCTAGCGGCAATGAGCAGTTCTTC. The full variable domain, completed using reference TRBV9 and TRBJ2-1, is DSGVTQTPKHLITATGQRVTLRCSPRSGDLSVYWYQQSLDQGLQFLIQYYNGEERAKGNILERFSAQQFPDLHSELNLSSLELGDSALYFCASSVASGNEQFFGPGTRLTVL.

Here the CDR3 reads CASAGQVNKGYTF. In DNA form, the CDR3 reads TGTGCCAGCGCCGGACAAGTTAACAAGGGCTACACCTTC. V usage is TRBV28 and J usage is TRBJ1-2; tentative D call: TRBD1 (5 bases). The CDR3 length is 13 residues. Germline V gene lookup returns CDR1 MDHEN and CDR2 SYDVKM. V lost 8 bases, J lost 8 bases, and 18 bases lay in between.

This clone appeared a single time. The CDR3 DNA is TGTGCCAGCAGCATGGGACAGGGCACCAATTCACCCCTCCACTTT. It codes for CASSMGQGTNSPLHF. The chain couples TRBV5-4 to TRBJ1-6; 9 positions match TRBD1. This CDR3 is 15 amino acids long. Germline V gene sequence: CDR1 SGHNT, CDR2 YYREEE (reference sequence). The V gene end was trimmed by 4 bases and the J gene end by 7 bases; junction bases not matched to a gene: 6. Complete variable domain (other parts from reference TRBV5-4 and TRBJ1-6): ETGVTQSPTHLIKTRGQQVTLRCSSQSGHNTVSWYQQALGQGPQFIFQYYREEENGRGNFPPRFSGLQFPNYSSELNVNALELDDSALYLCASSMGQGTNSPLHFGNGTRLTVT.

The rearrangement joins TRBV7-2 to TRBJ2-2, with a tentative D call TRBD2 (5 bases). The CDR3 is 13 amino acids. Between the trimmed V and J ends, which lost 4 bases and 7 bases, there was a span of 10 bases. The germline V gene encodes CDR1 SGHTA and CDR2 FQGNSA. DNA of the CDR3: TGTGCCAGCAGCTCAAGCAGCGGCGGGGAGCTGTTTTTT. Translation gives CASSSSSGGELFF.

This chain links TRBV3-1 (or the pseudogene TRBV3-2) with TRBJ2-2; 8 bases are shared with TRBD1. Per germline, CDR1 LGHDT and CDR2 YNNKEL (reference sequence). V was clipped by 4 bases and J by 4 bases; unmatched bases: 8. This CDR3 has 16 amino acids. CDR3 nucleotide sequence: TGTGCCAGCAGCCCACCTGGACAGGGAACCACCGGGGAGCTGTTTTTT. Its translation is CASSPPGQGTTGELFF.

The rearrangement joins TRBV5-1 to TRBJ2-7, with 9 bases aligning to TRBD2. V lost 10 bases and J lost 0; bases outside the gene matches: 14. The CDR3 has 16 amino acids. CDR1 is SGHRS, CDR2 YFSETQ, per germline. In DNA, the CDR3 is TGCGCCCGCCGCGGGGGGGGGCGGAGTGACTCCTACGAGCAGTACTTC. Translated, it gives CARRGGGRSDSYEQYF.

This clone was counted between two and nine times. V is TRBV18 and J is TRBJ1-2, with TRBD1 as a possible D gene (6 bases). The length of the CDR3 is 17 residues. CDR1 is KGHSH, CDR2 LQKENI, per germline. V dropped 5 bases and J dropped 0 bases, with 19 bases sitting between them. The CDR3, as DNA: TGTGCCAGCTCAAGCAGGGGTGCCAGGAAAGCTAACTATGGCTACACCTTC. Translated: CASSSRGARKANYGYTF.

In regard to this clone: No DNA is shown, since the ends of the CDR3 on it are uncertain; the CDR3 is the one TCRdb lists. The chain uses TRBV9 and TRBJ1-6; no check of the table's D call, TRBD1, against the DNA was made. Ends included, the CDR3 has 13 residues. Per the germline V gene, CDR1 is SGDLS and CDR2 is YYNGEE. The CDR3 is CASILGAGSPLHF.

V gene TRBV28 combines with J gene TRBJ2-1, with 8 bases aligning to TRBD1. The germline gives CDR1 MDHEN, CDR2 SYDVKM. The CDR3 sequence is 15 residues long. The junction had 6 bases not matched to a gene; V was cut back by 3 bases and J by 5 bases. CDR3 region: CASSFLRTGNNEQFF. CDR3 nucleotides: TGTGCCAGCAGTTTCCTCAGGACAGGGAACAATGAGCAGTTCTTC.

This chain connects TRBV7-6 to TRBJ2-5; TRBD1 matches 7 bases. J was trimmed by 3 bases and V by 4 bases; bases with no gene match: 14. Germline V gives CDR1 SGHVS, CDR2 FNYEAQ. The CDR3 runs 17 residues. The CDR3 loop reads CASSSPQDDREEETQYF. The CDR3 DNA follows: TGTGCCAGCAGCTCCCCGCAGGACGACAGGGAAGAAGAGACCCAGTACTTC.

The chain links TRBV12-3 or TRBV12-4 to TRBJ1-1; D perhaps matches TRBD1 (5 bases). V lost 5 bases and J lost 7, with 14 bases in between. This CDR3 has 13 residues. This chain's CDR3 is CASSAAGRGEAFF. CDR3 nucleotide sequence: TGTGCCAGCAGTGCCGCGGGGAGGGGTGAAGCTTTCTTT.